This T cell receptor beta chain is from a study of blood T cell repertoires in COVID-19. Study context: Sample material is recorded as cDNA or gDNA derived from T cells, B-cell-depleted T cells, or PBMCs.

In the source study's methods: Using reference gene primer amplification, nucleated cell counts were estimated. The repertoire was sequenced with immunoSEQ multiplex PCR; TCRdb's copy has only in-frame clones and lacks some. That table is the source of V, J and clone size, and D and trimming were worked out from the DNA. The sample includes almost 250,000 clones, about 83% of them seen just once. Seattle patients were enrolled while actively infected and followed longitudinally. The CDR3 sequence is 11 residues long. V dropped 3 bases and J dropped 3 bases, with 3 bases sitting between them. Per germline, CDR1 KGHSH and CDR2 LQKENI.

Sample: peripheral blood. The chain employs TRBV18 and TRBJ2-7; D is undetermined. The source is an elderly woman with COVID-19, enrolled during active disease. The CDR3 protein is CASSPNYEQYF. The CDR3 coding sequence is TGTGCCAGCTCACCCAACTACGAGCAGTACTTC.